This T cell receptor (beta chain) was identified during a study of cytomegalovirus exposure and HLA in healthy donors. Both 60 Vbeta primers and 13 Jbeta primers went into the PCR. Repertoires were generated with immunoSEQ multiplex PCR, while TCRdb's copy carries only in-frame clones and drops some. The sample holds around 200,000 clones; 80% to 90% are singletons and the top ten take approximately 1.2%. The V and J ends lost 5 bases and 5 bases respectively, with 15 bases between them. The CDR3 loop spans 15 amino acids. CDR1 is MDHEN, CDR2 SYDVKM, per germline. This clonotype was obtained from a girl aged 2-10 years in good health and CMV-seropositive. The chain uses TRBV28 and TRBJ1-4; D is unresolved. Sequenced material: PBMCs. DNA for the CDR3: TGTGCCAGCAGTCGAAACGGACTGCGGAATGAAAAACTGTTTTTT. Amino acid sequence: CASSRNGLRNEKLFF. Full variable domain (rest looked up from reference TRBV28 and TRBJ1-4): DVKVTQSSRYLVKRTGEKVFLECVQDMDHENMFWYRQDPGLGLRLIYFSYDVKMKEKGDIPEGYSVSREKKERFSLILESASTNQTSMYLCASSRNGLRNEKLFFGSGTQLSVL.